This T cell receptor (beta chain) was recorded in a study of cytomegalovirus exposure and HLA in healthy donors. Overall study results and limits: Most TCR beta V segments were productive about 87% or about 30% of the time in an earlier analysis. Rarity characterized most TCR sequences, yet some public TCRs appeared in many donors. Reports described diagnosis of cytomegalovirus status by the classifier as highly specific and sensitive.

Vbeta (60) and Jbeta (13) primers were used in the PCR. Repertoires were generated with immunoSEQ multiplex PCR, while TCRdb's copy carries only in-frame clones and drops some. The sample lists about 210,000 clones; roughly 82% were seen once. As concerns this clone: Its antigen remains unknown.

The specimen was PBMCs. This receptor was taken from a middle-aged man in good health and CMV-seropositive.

The CDR3 reads CASSYGQGAGIQYF. The DNA for the CDR3 is TGTGCCAGCAGTTACGGCCAGGGGGCCGGCATTCAGTACTTC. The V call is TRBV6-5, the J call TRBJ2-4, with 8 positions matching TRBD1. The J segment lost 9 bases and the V segment lost 2 bases, leaving 6 bases of the junction unmatched. Germline lookup yields CDR1 MNHEY and CDR2 SVGAGI. This CDR3 comprises 14 residues.